This entry lists 4 T cell receptor beta chains sequenced from one sample in a study of technical replicates of blood from several donors. Only in-frame clones appear in the TCRdb table, and some are missing; sequencing was by immunoSEQ multiplex PCR. This sample carries 45,000 to 50,000 clones, more than 85% of them seen once, and the ten largest clones take 3% to 4%. The specimen was PBMCs. These receptors were taken from a human donor in good health. Some clones in this sample may be carry-over from other donors' samples.

This chain connects TRBV5-1 to TRBJ1-1; 7 bases are a match to TRBD1. Per the germline V gene, CDR1 is SGHRS and CDR2 is YFSETQ. Losses at the gene ends were 4 bases for V and 3 bases for J; bases not matched to a gene: 3. This CDR3 contains 13 residues. CDR3 in amino acids: CASSPGTDTEAFF. The DNA of the CDR3 is TGCGCCAGCAGCCCGGGGACAGACACTGAAGCTTTCTTT. Together with reference TRBV5-1 and TRBJ1-1, the CDR3 gives the full variable domain: KAGVTQTPRYLIKTRGQQVTLSCSPISGHRSVSWYQQTPGQGLQFLFEYFSETQRNKGNFPGRFSGRQFSNSRSEMNVSTLELGDSALYLCASSPGTDTEAFFGQGTRLTVV.

The V call is TRBV7-9, the J call TRBJ1-1, with a possible D match to TRBD1 (5 bases). CDR3 length: 15 amino acids. Germline V gene lookup returns CDR1 SEHNR and CDR2 FQNEAQ (reference sequence). The V gene lost 2 bases and the J gene lost 0 bases, with 10 bases spanning the gap. CDR3 DNA: TGTGCCAGCAGCTTAACGGGACTGATGAACACTGAAGCTTTCTTT. Translated: CASSLTGLMNTEAFF.

This clone appeared a single time. V is TRBV7-9 and J is TRBJ1-6, with D possibly matching TRBD1 (6 bases). Trimming removed 5 bases at V and 10 bases at J, with 21 bases between. This CDR3 is built from 16 residues. Per the germline V gene, CDR1 is SEHNR and CDR2 is FQNEAQ (reference sequence). Here the CDR3 DNA reads TGTGCCAGCAGCGCTGACAGGTCCACTAGGGCATCACCCCTCCACTTT. The encoded protein is CASSADRSTRASPLHF.

J is TRBJ2-5 and V is TRBV2, with TRBD2 matching over 7 bases. V shed 0 bases, J shed 5 bases, and the junction held 12 bases outside the gene matches. This CDR3 has 17 amino acids. Germline CDR1 SNHLY, CDR2 FYNNEI. CDR3 region: CASSEAGRDYLGETQYF. Written as DNA, the CDR3 is TGTGCCAGCAGTGAAGCAGGGAGGGACTACCTTGGGGAGACCCAGTACTTC.